A single sample gave rise to the 24 T cell receptor beta chains below, sequenced in a study of T cell responses to AZD1222 COVID-19 vaccine. Sequencing was performed with immunoSEQ multiplex PCR; in TCRdb, only in-frame clones are kept and a portion is missing. The table lists around 200,000 clones, around 94% of them singletons. The input for sequencing was peripheral blood, taken 28 days after the second AZD1222 dose. The receptors shown here come from an adult who received the AZD1222 COVID-19 vaccine.

In this sample, this clone turned up once. The chain uses TRBV25-1 and TRBJ2-1, with 11 nucleotides matching TRBD2. The CDR3 is 16 residues long. The germline gives CDR1 MGHDK, CDR2 SYGVNS. J lost 3 bases, V lost 3 bases, and 4 bases had no gene match. The CDR3 protein is CASSDLGTSGYNEQFF. CDR3 nucleotide sequence: TGTGCCAGCAGTGATCTCGGGACTAGCGGCTACAATGAGCAGTTCTTC.

This chain connects TRBV4-1 to TRBJ1-2; D possibly corresponds to TRBD1 (5 bases). CDR1 and CDR2 from the germline V gene are MGHRA and YSYEKL. The CDR3 contains 15 residues. V was shortened by 3 bases and J by 1 base, with 12 bases between the two germline ends. CDR3 protein: CASSQGGSNNYGYTF. The CDR3 DNA follows: TGCGCCAGCAGCCAGGGGGGATCGAATAACTATGGCTACACCTTC.

This chain links TRBV7-2 with TRBJ1-2; no clear D. Germline assignment: CDR1 SGHTA and CDR2 FQGNSA. The V and J ends lost 4 bases and 8 bases respectively, with 20 bases between them. The CDR3 runs 15 residues. The CDR3 sequence: CASSSNVGLGFGYTF. CDR3 nucleotides: TGTGCCAGCAGCTCCAACGTGGGATTGGGTTTCGGCTACACCTTC. Complete variable domain (other parts from reference TRBV7-2 and TRBJ1-2): GAGVSQSPSNKVTEKGKDVELRCDPISGHTALYWYRQSLGQGLEFLIYFQGNSAPDKSGLPSDRFSAERTGGSVSTLTIQRTQQEDSAVYLCASSSNVGLGFGYTFGSGTRLTVV.

The V call is TRBV10-2, the J call TRBJ2-5; D not certain. The V end was cut by 6 bases, the J end by 1 base, with 12 bases between. Per the germline V gene, CDR1 is WSHSY and CDR2 is SAAADI. The CDR3 extends over 14 amino acids. This chain's CDR3 is CASSSRRFQETQYF. Here the CDR3 DNA reads TGCGCCAGCAGCTCAAGGCGATTCCAAGAGACCCAGTACTTC.

This clone appeared a few times. The genes are TRBV4-2 and TRBJ2-2; a possible D gene is TRBD1 (5 bases). Germline CDR1 is LGHNA and CDR2 is YNFKEQ. This CDR3 is built from 17 residues. V was trimmed by 2 bases and J by 3 bases, leaving 16 bases between them. This chain's CDR3 is CASSQPTTQGDTGELFF. CDR3 nucleotides: TGTGCCAGCAGCCAACCCACGACCCAAGGGGACACCGGGGAGCTGTTTTTT.

The genes are TRBV2 and TRBJ2-6, with a weak D call TRBD1 (6 bases). V was pared by 8 bases and J by 1 base, with 12 bases between. The CDR3 has 15 amino acids. The germline V gene has CDR1 SNHLY and CDR2 FYNNEI. CDR3 region: CASWGPSSGANVLTF. CDR3 nucleotide sequence: TGTGCCAGCTGGGGGCCCTCGTCTGGGGCCAACGTCCTGACTTTC.

The rearrangement links TRBV5-4 to TRBJ1-1; D is unclear. CDR3 length: 16 residues. V lost 2 bases and J lost 0, with 14 bases in between. Germline values: CDR1 SGHNT, CDR2 YYREEE (reference sequence). CDR3 in amino acids: CASSFLYGNMNTEAFF. The CDR3 nucleotides are TGTGCCAGCAGCTTCCTTTACGGTAACATGAACACTGAAGCTTTCTTT.

This clone was seen once. The chain carries TRBV5-4 and TRBJ2-6; D unclear. V was pared by 4 bases and J by 0 bases, with 8 bases between. In germline, CDR1 is SGHNT, CDR2 YYREEE (reference sequence). The CDR3 loop spans 15 amino acids. CDR3 residues: CASSPLASGANVLTF. CDR3 in DNA: TGTGCCAGCAGCCCATTAGCCTCTGGGGCCAACGTCCTGACTTTC. Together with reference TRBV5-4 and TRBJ2-6, the CDR3 gives the full variable domain: ETGVTQSPTHLIKTRGQQVTLRCSSQSGHNTVSWYQQALGQGPQFIFQYYREEENGRGNFPPRFSGLQFPNYSSELNVNALELDDSALYLCASSPLASGANVLTFGAGSRLTVL.

The chain employs TRBV19 and TRBJ1-2; D not certain. Germline loops: CDR1 LNHDA, CDR2 SQIVND (reference sequence). V lost 7 bases and J 2 bases, leaving 20 bases between the germline ends. This CDR3 is 16 amino acids long. For the CDR3, the DNA is TGTGCCAGTAACCCGAATGGAGGGATTGTGAACTATGGCTACACCTTC. Protein sequence: CASNPNGGIVNYGYTF.

The CDR3 DNA sequence: TGTGCCAGCATCCCACCGGAGTTAGAGACCCAGTACTTC. Its translation is CASIPPELETQYF. The chain joins TRBV12-3 or TRBV12-4 to TRBJ2-5; the D is unclear. CDR3 size: 13 residues. V lost 7 bases to trimming and J lost 4 bases, with 13 bases between them.

CDR3 sequence: CASSYPERGESNTGELFF. The CDR3 DNA is TGTGCCAGCAGCTACCCCGAGCGGGGGGAATCGAACACCGGGGAGCTGTTTTTT. The chain couples TRBV7-6 to TRBJ2-2; 9 bases fit TRBD2. Germline trimming cut 4 bases from V and 0 bases from J; bases unmatched to any gene: 9. The germline CDR1 and CDR2 sequences are SGHVS and FNYEAQ. The CDR3 has 18 amino acids.

V gene TRBV18 combines with J gene TRBJ1-1; tentatively, D is TRBD1 (5 bases). The germline CDR1 and CDR2 sequences are KGHSH and LQKENI. The CDR3 runs to 15 residues. Trimming removed 5 bases from V and 1 base from J, with 14 bases in between. The CDR3: CASSTVFGGNTEAFF. CDR3 in DNA: TGTGCCAGCTCAACGGTCTTTGGGGGGAACACTGAAGCTTTCTTT.

Details on this clone: Other DNA sequences from this sample encode an identical CDR3 as well. The rearrangement uses TRBV12-3 or TRBV12-4 and TRBJ1-5; no firm D call. The CDR3 length is 13 residues. The ends were cut back, 6 bases at V and 1 base at J, with 7 bases in the middle. CDR3 sequence reads: CASSLDSNQPQHF. The DNA of the CDR3 is TGTGCCAGCAGCCTCGACAGCAATCAGCCCCAGCATTTT.

The V gene is TRBV12-3 or TRBV12-4, the J gene TRBJ1-5; D is unclear. V was shortened by 5 bases and J by 4 bases, with 6 bases between the two germline ends. This CDR3 contains 12 residues. In DNA, the CDR3 is TGTGCCAGCAGTCAAGGTAATCAGCCCCAGCATTTT. It is translated as CASSQGNQPQHF.

The chain joins TRBV7-2 to TRBJ2-2; 8 positions match TRBD1. The CDR3 totals 15 residues. The germline V gene encodes CDR1 SGHTA and CDR2 FQGNSA. J gave up 8 bases and V 5 bases, and 10 bases lay outside the gene matches. CDR3 sequence (DNA): TGTGCCAGCAGCGTTTACAGGGGGGAAATTGGGGAGCTGTTTTTT. Amino acids: CASSVYRGEIGELFF. Complete variable domain (other parts from reference TRBV7-2 and TRBJ2-2): GAGVSQSPSNKVTEKGKDVELRCDPISGHTALYWYRQSLGQGLEFLIYFQGNSAPDKSGLPSDRFSAERTGGSVSTLTIQRTQQEDSAVYLCASSVYRGEIGELFFGEGSRLTVL.

This rearrangement joins TRBV27 to TRBJ1-1; no firm D call. The CDR3 has 17 amino acids. Germline CDR1 and CDR2: MNHEY and SMNVEV (reference sequence). The germline V and J ends were trimmed by 2 bases and 3 bases, with 19 bases remaining between them. The CDR3 here is CASSLIFSDTSYTEAFF. CDR3 DNA sequence: TGTGCCAGCAGTTTAATCTTCTCCGACACTAGTTACACTGAAGCTTTCTTT.

This chain uses TRBV28 with TRBJ2-7; 8 nucleotides match TRBD1. Germline V lookup: CDR1 MDHEN, CDR2 SYDVKM. The CDR3 spans 14 residues. Germline trimming cut 6 bases from V and 1 base from J; bases unmatched to any gene: 5. CDR3 in DNA: TGTGCCAGCAGCGAGCGGACAGGGTCCTACGAGCAGTACTTC. Amino acids: CASSERTGSYEQYF.

The chain couples TRBV30 to TRBJ2-7; a weak D match, TRBD2 (5 bases). The CDR3 has 14 residues. CDR1 and CDR2 (germline): GTSNPN, SVGIG (reference sequence). Trimming stripped 5 bases from V and 4 bases from J, with 18 bases between. This CDR3 reads CAWESSGLFYEQYF. The CDR3 nucleotides are TGTGCCTGGGAGTCCAGCGGTCTTTTTTACGAGCAGTACTTC.

The rearrangement uses TRBV5-4 and TRBJ1-5; 7 bases match TRBD1. Germline values: CDR1 SGHNT, CDR2 YYREEE (reference sequence). This CDR3 has 13 residues. V lost 4 bases, J lost 7 bases, and 5 bases stayed unmatched. The CDR3 DNA reads TGTGCCAGCAGCCCGGCAGGGGGACAGCCCCAGCATTTT. Translated: CASSPAGGQPQHF.

V is TRBV27 and J is TRBJ1-1; D unclear. The ends were cut back, 0 bases at V and 1 base at J, with 12 bases in the middle. CDR3 length: 16 amino acids. Germline lookup yields CDR1 MNHEY and CDR2 SMNVEV (reference sequence). CDR3 DNA sequence: TGTGCCAGCAGTTTATCAGGGAATGTAGCGAACACTGAAGCTTTCTTT. This encodes CASSLSGNVANTEAFF.

The J gene is TRBJ2-2, the V gene TRBV10-3; 7 bases line up with TRBD1. The CDR3 consists of 20 residues. The ends lost 2 bases at V and 0 bases at J; junction bases unmatched: 15. Per germline, CDR1 ENHRY and CDR2 SYGVKD. CDR3 region: CAISEKMGQTGQPNTGELFF. CDR3 DNA: TGTGCCATCAGTGAGAAGATGGGACAGACGGGACAACCGAACACCGGGGAGCTGTTTTTT.

This rearrangement joins TRBV9 to TRBJ1-6; the match to TRBD1 covers 7 bases. The CDR3 spans 15 residues. CDR1 and CDR2 from the germline V gene are SGDLS and YYNGEE. The J segment lost 5 bases and the V segment lost 7 bases, leaving 9 bases of the junction unmatched. In nucleotides, the CDR3 is TGTGCCAGCGCCTTTGGGGACAGTAATAATTCACCCCTCCACTTT. This sequence encodes CASAFGDSNNSPLHF.

The genes are TRBV7-9 and TRBJ1-1; no reliable D call. V lost 3 bases and J 6 bases, leaving 11 bases between the germline ends. The CDR3 extends over 13 amino acids. The germline CDR1 and CDR2 sequences are SEHNR and FQNEAQ (reference sequence). This CDR3 reads CASSFFGDPEAFF. CDR3 sequence (DNA): TGTGCCAGCAGCTTCTTTGGGGATCCTGAAGCTTTCTTT.

The sample holds a few counts of this clone. The chain uses TRBV11-3 and TRBJ1-6; TRBD1 matches 8 bases. The germline V gene has CDR1 SGHNT and CDR2 YENEEA. This CDR3 has 18 residues. V lost 1 base and J lost 9; bases outside the gene matches: 14. The CDR3 loop is CASSLGRRTGTIGSPLHF. The CDR3, as DNA: TGTGCCAGCAGCTTAGGGCGCCGGACAGGGACTATAGGTTCACCCCTCCACTTT.